A selection of T cell receptor beta chains follows, all from one sample in a study of blood T cell repertoires in COVID-19. Libraries were prepared by immunoSEQ multiplex PCR; TCRdb keeps only in-frame clonotypes and omits some of them. The sample contains some 300,000 clones, roughly 87% of which appear only once. Specimen: peripheral blood. Receptors originate from a man between 18 and 29 years old with active or convalescent COVID-19. Each CDR3 is given with its conserved first and last residue. The order of the fields is clone size, D gene, J gene, V gene, CDR3 DNA, CDR3 protein. A D gene is named only where the DNA matches it firmly. Only some rows state a clone size, as once, few, many or a class for expanded clones.

.	TRBD2	TRBJ2-3	TRBV11-2	TGTGCCAGCAGCTTAGACGGAATAGCGGGGTGGTCAGATACGCAGTATTTT	CASSLDGIAGWSDTQYF
.	.	TRBJ1-5	TRBV4-3	TGCGCCAGCAGCCAAGATCGGGTCAATCAGCCCCAGCATTTT	CASSQDRVNQPQHF
.	TRBD1	TRBJ2-1	TRBV27	TGTGCCAGCAGACAACAGGGGAGATACAATGAGCAGTTCTTC	CASRQQGRYNEQFF
.	.	TRBJ1-2	TRBV6-2/TRBV6-3	TGTGCCAGCAGCTATGGCCCATACGGCTACACCTTC	CASSYGPYGYTF
.	TRBD1	TRBJ1-2	TRBV3-1/TRBV3-2	TGTGCCACCCAGACAGGGAGGCTTGGTGGCTACACCTTC	CATQTGRLGGYTF
.	.	TRBJ2-7	TRBV18	TGTGCCAGCTCACCGGGCAGGGTCACCTACGAGCAGTACTTC	CASSPGRVTYEQYF
.	TRBD1	TRBJ1-1	TRBV7-2	TGTGCCAGCAGCCTCCAGGGGGCCACCAACACTGAAGCTTTCTTT	CASSLQGATNTEAFF
few	TRBD2	TRBJ2-3	TRBV6-4	TGTGCCAGCAGTGTAGCGGGGGGCACAGATACGCAGTATTTT	CASSVAGGTDTQYF
.	TRBD2	TRBJ2-7	TRBV29-1	TGCAGCGTTGCGACTTCGGGGGGGCCATCCGAGCAGTACTTC	CSVATSGGPSEQYF
.	.	TRBJ2-7	TRBV10-3	TGTGCCATCAGTGATCCAAATACTTACGTCCACGAGCAGTACTTC	CAISDPNTYVHEQYF
.	TRBD1	TRBJ1-2	TRBV7-9	TGTGCCAGCAGTGGGACAGATTACTATGGCTACACCTTC	CASSGTDYYGYTF
.	TRBD1	TRBJ1-2	TRBV25-1	TGTGCCAGCAGTTCACACAGGGGCTCCTGCACCTTC	CASSSHRGSCTF
.	TRBD1	TRBJ2-7	TRBV5-5	TGTGCCAGCAGCTTGCACCAGGGGGCGAAGTATCTTGTGGGCGAGCAGTACTTC	CASSLHQGAKYLVGEQYF
.	TRBD1	TRBJ1-2	TRBV9	TGTGCCAGCAGCGTGGGGGGACAGGGCCTCTATGGCTACACCTTC	CASSVGGQGLYGYTF
once	.	TRBJ1-1	TRBV6-4	TGTGCCAGCAGTGACCAGCAGGGCACTGAAGCTTTCTTT	CASSDQQGTEAFF
.	TRBD2	TRBJ2-2	TRBV28	TGTGCCAGCAGTTTGAGGTCGCTAGCGGGAGGGCCTGCCGGGGAGCTGTTTTTT	CASSLRSLAGGPAGELFF
.	.	TRBJ1-5	TRBV7-2	TGTGCCAGCAGCTTAGCTTATAGCAATCAGCCCCAGCATTTT	CASSLAYSNQPQHF
once	.	TRBJ2-7	TRBV27	TGTGCCAGCAGTTTAAACTCGTTCCACGAGCAGTACTTC	CASSLNSFHEQYF
.	TRBD1	TRBJ1-2	TRBV28	TGTGCCAGCGGACAGGGGAACTATGGCTACACCTTC	CASGQGNYGYTF
.	.	TRBJ2-3	TRBV10-2	TGCGCCAGCAGGGGGCTTCTGGCAGATACGCAGTATTTT	CASRGLLADTQYF
.	TRBD2	TRBJ2-7	TRBV28	TGTGCCAGCAGTTTCAGCGGGAGGGCCGCCTACGAGCAGTACTTC	CASSFSGRAAYEQYF
.	.	TRBJ2-1	TRBV28	TGTGCCAGCAGTTTCCAGGGGTCTTACAATGAGCAGTTCTTC	CASSFQGSYNEQFF
.	TRBD2	TRBJ2-7	TRBV3-1/TRBV3-2	TGTGCCAGCGGGAGACTAGCGGGGGTTACCTACGAGCAGTACTTC	CASGRLAGVTYEQYF
.	.	TRBJ1-5	TRBV18	TGTGCCAGCTCACCTAGTAATAGCAATCAGCCCCAGCATTTT	CASSPSNSNQPQHF
.	TRBD1	TRBJ1-1	TRBV5-1	TGCGCCAGCAGCTTGGGGACAGGGGAAGCTTTCTTT	CASSLGTGEAFF
.	.	TRBJ1-2	TRBV15	TGTGCCACCAGCAGAGACAGAAACTATGGCTACACCTTC	CATSRDRNYGYTF
.	.	TRBJ1-5	TRBV5-1	TGCGCCAGCAGGGAATGGACGGGGAGCAATCAGCCCCAGCATTTT	CASREWTGSNQPQHF
.	.	TRBJ1-6	TRBV24-1	TGTGCCACCAGTGATAAACAGAAGCTTCGCGATTCACCCCTCCACTTT	CATSDKQKLRDSPLHF
.	TRBD1	TRBJ2-7	TRBV11-2	TGTGCCAGCACCAGAGGGGGCGGCGCACTCTACGAGCAGTACTTC	CASTRGGGALYEQYF
.	.	TRBJ2-2	TRBV18	TGTGCCAGCTCACCATCGCGGGCTAAGAACACCGGGGAGCTGTTTTTT	CASSPSRAKNTGELFF
.	.	TRBJ2-1	TRBV9	TGTGCCAGCAGCGTAGCTACTGACTTGACCTACAATGAGCAGTTCTTC	CASSVATDLTYNEQFF
.	TRBD1	TRBJ2-5	TRBV6-5	TGTGCCAGCAGTTTACAGGGGGCACTCCAAGGGGAGACCCAGTACTTC	CASSLQGALQGETQYF
.	.	TRBJ1-5	TRBV6-2/TRBV6-3	TGTGCCAGCAGCCTATTGTGGGAGGGCGATCAGCCCCAGCATTTT	CASSLLWEGDQPQHF
.	.	TRBJ1-2	TRBV7-2	TGTGCCAGCAGCTTTTTCAGGGCTTATGGCTACACCTTC	CASSFFRAYGYTF
.	.	TRBJ1-1	TRBV11-2	TGTGCCAGCAGCTTAGATGAGGGTGACACTGAAGCTTTCTTT	CASSLDEGDTEAFF
once	TRBD1	TRBJ2-3	TRBV15	TGTGCCACCAGCAGGGGGGACAGGGTCGGCACAGATACGCAGTATTTT	CATSRGDRVGTDTQYF
once	TRBD2	TRBJ2-1	TRBV30	TGTGCCTGCAAGGGACTAGCGGGAGGGCATTCAGACCTCCGTTCTAACAATGAGCAGTTCTTC	CACKGLAGGHSDLRSNNEQFF
.	.	TRBJ1-2	TRBV5-1	TGCGCCAGCAGCTTGGTTGCAGGGTCCTATGGCTACACCTTC	CASSLVAGSYGYTF
.	.	TRBJ1-1	TRBV28	TGTGCCAGCAACACAGGGACCTACACTGAAGCTTTCTTT	CASNTGTYTEAFF
.	.	TRBJ2-5	TRBV9	TGTGCCAGCAGCGAGGGGTACCAAGAGACCCAGTACTTC	CASSEGYQETQYF
.	.	TRBJ2-7	TRBV5-1	TGCGCCAGCAGCCAACAGGGCTACGAGCAGTACTTC	CASSQQGYEQYF
.	.	TRBJ2-5	TRBV5-4	TGTGCCAGCAGCCTTGACTCGAAAAAAGAGACCCAGTACTTC	CASSLDSKKETQYF
.	.	TRBJ2-5	TRBV15	TGTGCCACCAGCAGCAATAGGGCAGGGCAAGAGACCCAGTACTTC	CATSSNRAGQETQYF
.	.	TRBJ2-5	TRBV11-1	TGTGCCAGCAGCTTAGGGACTGCTGGCCAAGAGACCCAGTACTTC	CASSLGTAGQETQYF
.	.	TRBJ1-2	TRBV6-5	TGTGCCAGCAGTTACAGCCCCCAGGGTCTAGACTATGGCTACACCTTC	CASSYSPQGLDYGYTF
.	.	TRBJ2-1	TRBV7-8	TGTGCCAGCAGCATCCGGCGGGGCGTTCCCTACAATGAGCAGTTCTTC	CASSIRRGVPYNEQFF
.	TRBD2	TRBJ2-5	TRBV7-6	TGTGCCAGCAGCTTAGCGGTAGCGGGAGTAGGTGAGACCCAGTACTTC	CASSLAVAGVGETQYF
.	.	TRBJ1-1	TRBV19	TGTGCCAGTAGTGTCCTTTGGACAGTACCCACTGAAGCTTTCTTT	CASSVLWTVPTEAFF
.	.	TRBJ2-3	TRBV25-1	TGTGCCAGCAGTGAAGCGGACTACAAGCACGCAGATACGCAGTATTTT	CASSEADYKHADTQYF
.	.	TRBJ1-6	TRBV5-6	TGTGCCAGCAGTCACGACGGAACAGGCGGTTCACCCCTCCACTTT	CASSHDGTGGSPLHF
.	.	TRBJ1-2	TRBV21-1	TGTGCCAGCAGCAAAGCGCTAAAGTTCCTTCGTTGGGGCTACACCTTC	CASSKALKFLRWGYTF